The 32 T cell receptor beta chains below all came from one sample that was sequenced in a study of T cell changes during pregnancy in multiple sclerosis (dated by TCRdb to between 2018 and 2021). To prepare the library, the immunoSEQ multiplex PCR assay was applied. TCRdb obtained this table from immuneACCESS and retained in-frame rearrangements with V and J assigned. These tables miss some clones; where compared with another copy, unresolved V genes account for less than half of the shortfall, and the remainder is unexplained. In all, the sample holds over 45,000 clones, and about 90% of those were seen once. The ten largest clones add up to about 1.5% of the sample. The sample consisted of peripheral blood, taken in the first trimester of pregnancy. The receptors come from a female donor in good health, enrolled as a control in a pregnancy study.

The chain joins TRBV5-1 to TRBJ2-5, with 13 nucleotides matching TRBD2. Unmatched junction bases numbered 9, after V lost 7 bases and J lost 3 bases. This CDR3 is 16 amino acids long. The V gene's germline CDR1 is SGHRS and CDR2 YFSETQ. This CDR3 is CASGIVGTSGKETQYF. DNA for the CDR3: TGCGCCAGCGGTATCGTAGGGACTAGCGGGAAAGAGACCCAGTACTTC.

The genes are TRBV29-1 and TRBJ2-1, with TRBD1 as a possible D gene (6 bases). Germline CDR1 is SQVTM and CDR2 is ANQGSEA. CDR3 length: 13 amino acids. V dropped 6 bases and J dropped 4 bases, with 13 bases sitting between them. CDR3: CSVRDIGYNEQFF. The CDR3 DNA is TGCAGCGTCCGGGACATAGGATACAATGAGCAGTTCTTC.

The J gene is TRBJ1-4, the V gene TRBV28; 10 bases align to TRBD1. CDR3 length: 15 amino acids. Unmatched junction bases numbered 2, after V lost 1 base and J lost 6 bases. Germline V gene sequence: CDR1 MDHEN, CDR2 SYDVKM. CDR3 nucleotides: TGTGCCAGCAGTTTATTGGGGACAGGGGATGAAAAACTGTTTTTT. Protein: CASSLLGTGDEKLFF.

The rearrangement uses TRBV4-1 and TRBJ1-6; D unresolved. The CDR3 is made up of 17 amino acids. Trimming stripped 0 bases from V and 0 bases from J, with 9 bases between. CDR1 and CDR2 (germline): MGHRA, YSYEKL. CDR3 loop: CASSQDEVSSYNSPLHF. Written as DNA, the CDR3 is TGCGCCAGCAGCCAAGATGAGGTGAGCTCCTATAATTCACCCCTCCACTTT.

This chain joins TRBV6-1 and TRBJ2-7; a weak D match, TRBD1 (5 bases). This CDR3 comprises 14 residues. Deletions cut 4 bases from V and 5 bases from J, with 15 bases between. Germline loops: CDR1 MNHNS, CDR2 SASEGT. For the CDR3, the DNA is TGTGCCAGCAGTGGAAACAGGCTTATCGACGAGCAGTACTTC. Protein: CASSGNRLIDEQYF.

The chain links TRBV7-9 to TRBJ2-3; 9 bases are shared with TRBD1. This CDR3 contains 15 residues. Germline CDR1 and CDR2: SEHNR and FQNEAQ (reference sequence). V shed 1 base, J shed 2 bases, and the junction held 1 base outside the gene matches. This chain's CDR3 is CASSLGTGATDTQYF. CDR3 sequence (DNA): TGTGCCAGCAGCTTAGGGACAGGGGCCACAGATACGCAGTATTTT.

The chain employs TRBV19 and TRBJ2-1; TRBD2 aligns across 11 bases. Germline V gene sequence: CDR1 LNHDA, CDR2 SQIVND (reference sequence). This CDR3 comprises 16 residues. Trimming cost V 9 bases and J 0 bases; bases outside gene matches: 7. The CDR3 spells CASGLAGVSSYNEQFF. The CDR3 coding sequence is TGTGCCAGCGGACTAGCGGGCGTTAGCTCCTACAATGAGCAGTTCTTC. The complete variable domain, with remaining parts taken from reference TRBV19 and TRBJ2-1, reads DGGITQSPKYLFRKEGQNVTLSCEQNLNHDAMYWYRQDPGQGLRLIYYSQIVNDFQKGDIAEGYSVSREKKESFPLTVTSAQKNPTAFYLCASGLAGVSSYNEQFFGPGTRLTVL.

For this clone: The conserved final phenylalanine or tryptophan is absent from the CDR3, which likely points to a read error. The DNA is omitted, as the CDR3 cannot be located on it reliably, and the CDR3 follows TCRdb's listing. This chain uses TRBV21-1 with TRBJ2-7; TRBD1 reflects the table's D call only, with no check against the DNA. TRBV21-1 is listed as a pseudogene. The CDR3 contains 14 residues when both ends are counted. The CDR3 is CASSKIEGVTPTGY.

V gene TRBV19 combines with J gene TRBJ2-7, with no clear D. The germline V and J ends were trimmed by 2 bases and 1 base, with 9 bases remaining between them. The CDR3 runs to 14 residues. CDR1 LNHDA and CDR2 SQIVND come from the germline V gene (reference sequence). The CDR3 loop is CASSISPFSYEQYF. CDR3 DNA: TGTGCCAGTAGTATAAGCCCATTTTCCTACGAGCAGTACTTC.

This chain links TRBV6-6 with TRBJ2-2; no clear D gene. Germline V gene data show CDR1 as MNHNY and CDR2 as SVGAGI (reference sequence). The CDR3 loop spans 14 amino acids. Trimming left V 3 bases short and J 2 bases short, with 7 bases between. The CDR3 loop is CASSYRLNTGELFF. The CDR3, as DNA: TGTGCCAGCAGTTATCGACTTAACACCGGGGAGCTGTTTTTT.

The CDR3 loop reads CASSLKGTGVYEQYF. The CDR3 DNA is TGTGCCAGCAGCTTAAAAGGGACAGGGGTGTACGAGCAGTACTTC. The V and J genes are TRBV7-2 and TRBJ2-7; the match to TRBD1 covers 10 bases. Trimming at V came to 2 bases and at J to 4 bases, leaving 5 bases not matched to a gene. The CDR3 sequence is 15 residues long. The germline V gene has CDR1 SGHTA and CDR2 FQGNSA.

V and J are TRBV7-9 and TRBJ2-1; 7 bases fit TRBD1. The CDR3 totals 15 residues. Germline V gene lookup returns CDR1 SEHNR and CDR2 FQNEAQ (reference sequence). V dropped 5 bases and J dropped 3; count of bases not matched to a gene: 7. CDR3 bases: TGTGCCAGCAGCCCCATGAGGACAGGCTACAATGAGCAGTTCTTC. It yields the protein CASSPMRTGYNEQFF.

The chain carries TRBV29-1 and TRBJ2-5; TRBD2 matches 8 bases. Germline V CDR1 and CDR2: SQVTM, ANQGSEA. The CDR3 is 15 residues long. The J segment lost 11 bases and the V segment lost 0 bases, leaving 14 bases of the junction unmatched. The CDR3 DNA sequence: TGCAGCGTTGAAGAGGGCTCCAGCGGGGGCCAATCGCAGTACTTC. Protein sequence: CSVEEGSSGGQSQYF.

This clone appeared a single time. The gene calls are TRBV11-3 and TRBJ2-2; D is perhaps TRBD2 (5 bases). The CDR3 is made up of 17 amino acids. The germline CDR1 and CDR2 sequences are SGHNT and YENEEA. Trimming shortened V by 0 bases and J by 5 bases, and 16 bases separated the two germline ends. CDR3 loop: CASSLEEGTTGTGELFF. The CDR3 DNA reads as TGTGCCAGCAGCTTAGAAGAAGGAACAACGGGAACCGGGGAGCTGTTTTTT. The full variable domain, in which reference TRBV11-3 and TRBJ2-2 provide the parts outside the CDR3, is EAGVVQSPRYKIIEKKQPVAFWCNPISGHNTLYWYLQNLGQGPELLIRYENEEAVDDSQLPKDRFSAERLKGVDSTLKIQPAELGDSAVYLCASSLEEGTTGTGELFFGEGSRLTVL.

This clone was recorded once. The chain employs TRBV19 and TRBJ1-4; a weak D match, TRBD1 (6 bases). The CDR3 is made up of 16 amino acids. V was cut by 3 bases and J by 0 bases, with 11 bases left in between. Germline V CDR1 and CDR2: LNHDA, SQIVND (reference sequence). The CDR3 sequence is CASSISGQSTNEKLFF. In DNA, the CDR3 is TGTGCCAGTAGTATTTCCGGACAGTCAACTAATGAAAAACTGTTTTTT.

The genes are TRBV25-1 and TRBJ1-4; no firm D call. Germline V gene data show CDR1 as MGHDK and CDR2 as SYGVNS. The CDR3 runs to 13 residues. The V and J ends lost 2 bases and 8 bases respectively, with 9 bases between them. Here the CDR3 reads CASSEAGMEKLFF. The CDR3 nucleotides read TGTGCCAGCAGTGAAGCGGGCATGGAAAAACTGTTTTTT.

The chain has TRBV18 and TRBJ2-2; 8 bases are a match to TRBD1. The CDR3 is 15 residues long. V trimming: 4 bases; J trimming: 4 bases; junction bases outside the gene matches: 5. Germline V gene data show CDR1 as KGHSH and CDR2 as LQKENI. CDR3 in amino acids: CASSQTDRATGELFF. The CDR3 DNA sequence: TGTGCCAGCTCACAAACGGACAGGGCCACCGGGGAGCTGTTTTTT.

The V and J genes are TRBV4-2 and TRBJ1-6, with 7 bases aligning to TRBD1. V trimming: 5 bases; J trimming: 9 bases; junction bases outside the gene matches: 10. Germline assignment: CDR1 LGHNA and CDR2 YNFKEQ. This CDR3 spans 15 amino acids. The CDR3 nucleotides are TGTGCCAGCAGCGACAGGGTGGATGGTACTTCACCCCTCCACTTT. Translated: CASSDRVDGTSPLHF.

In nucleotides, the CDR3 is TGTGCCAGCAGCTTGGAGACCTACGAGCAGTACTTC. It is translated as CASSLETYEQYF. V and J are TRBV7-2 and TRBJ2-7; D unresolved. V gave up 3 bases and J gave up 2 bases, with 5 bases separating them. Per germline, CDR1 SGHTA and CDR2 FQGNSA. The CDR3 runs 12 residues.

This sequence joins TRBV15 and TRBJ1-4, with D perhaps matching TRBD1 (5 bases). V lost 1 base and J lost 6, with 12 bases in between. The CDR3 is made up of 15 amino acids. The germline V gene encodes CDR1 LNHNV and CDR2 YYDKDF (reference sequence). CDR3 in amino acids: CATSRVQAPYEKLFF. The CDR3 region has the DNA TGTGCCACCAGCAGAGTACAGGCTCCCTATGAAAAACTGTTTTTT.

V is TRBV5-1 and J is TRBJ2-1, with 7 bases fitting TRBD2. Trimming cost V 3 bases and J 8 bases; bases outside gene matches: 17. The CDR3 totals 17 residues. Germline V gene data show CDR1 as SGHRS and CDR2 as YFSETQ. This CDR3 is CASSWVRLAAKIYEQFF. CDR3 in DNA: TGCGCCAGCAGCTGGGTAAGGCTAGCGGCCAAGATCTATGAGCAGTTCTTC.

The CDR3 DNA is TGTGCCAGCAGTTTAGCAGGGGGCGCAGATACGCAGTATTTT. Its translation is CASSLAGGADTQYF. The chain combines TRBV28 with TRBJ2-3; 8 bases match TRBD1. Germline V lookup: CDR1 MDHEN, CDR2 SYDVKM. This CDR3 region has 14 residues. The ends lost 2 bases at V and 4 bases at J; junction bases unmatched: 2.

CDR3 amino acids: CANAGTGRDEQFF. In DNA, the CDR3 is TGTGCCAACGCCGGGACAGGGCGGGATGAGCAGTTCTTC. V and J are TRBV7-9 and TRBJ2-1; 9 bases map to TRBD1. The CDR3 totals 13 residues. Germline-derived CDR1 and CDR2 are SEHNR and FQNEAQ (reference sequence). With 10 bases clipped from V and 8 bases from J, the junction kept 9 bases outside the gene matches.

This CDR3 is CARSLHRAWEQYF. The CDR3 nucleotides are TGTGCCAGAAGCTTGCACAGGGCGTGGGAGCAGTACTTC. This chain uses TRBV5-3 with TRBJ2-7, with D possibly TRBD1 on 6 matching bases. TRBV5-3 is assigned to the ORF class and has an uncertain function. V was pared by 1 base and J by 7 bases, with 12 bases between. This CDR3 contains 13 residues.

The CDR3 nucleotides are TGCGCCAGCAATCCTCGGGTGGCGAACACCGGGGAGCTGTTTTTT. Protein: CASNPRVANTGELFF. The rearrangement links TRBV5-1 to TRBJ2-2; no definite D call. Looked up from germline, CDR1 is SGHRS and CDR2 is YFSETQ. V was cut by 6 bases and J by 0 bases, with 12 bases left in between. CDR3 length: 15 amino acids. Full variable domain (rest looked up from reference TRBV5-1 and TRBJ2-2): KAGVTQTPRYLIKTRGQQVTLSCSPISGHRSVSWYQQTPGQGLQFLFEYFSETQRNKGNFPGRFSGRQFSNSRSEMNVSTLELGDSALYLCASNPRVANTGELFFGEGSRLTVL.

The rearrangement links TRBV19 to TRBJ2-3; D is possibly TRBD2 (5 bases). V lost 4 bases to trimming and J lost 0 bases, with 17 bases between them. Germline V gene data show CDR1 as LNHDA and CDR2 as SQIVND (reference sequence). The CDR3 runs to 17 residues. The CDR3 loop is CASSSQEASSSTDTQYF. The CDR3 DNA sequence: TGTGCCAGTAGTAGTCAGGAGGCTTCATCTAGCACAGATACGCAGTATTTT.

This rearrangement joins TRBV25-1 to TRBJ2-7, with a possible D match to TRBD1 (6 bases). The V gene's germline CDR1 is MGHDK and CDR2 SYGVNS. This CDR3 contains 14 residues. The germline V and J ends were trimmed by 2 bases and 2 bases, with 10 bases remaining between them. CDR3 bases: TGTGCCAGCAGTGAAAGGACAGACACCTACGAGCAGTACTTC. Its protein product is CASSERTDTYEQYF.

The V and J genes are TRBV10-3 and TRBJ2-2; D uncertain. Germline values: CDR1 ENHRY, CDR2 SYGVKD. This CDR3 is 13 amino acids long. The V end lost 7 bases, the J end lost 3 bases, and 9 bases lay between the germline ends. CDR3 protein: CAIKSLDTGELFF. In DNA, the CDR3 is TGTGCCATCAAATCCCTCGACACCGGGGAGCTGTTTTTT.

V gene TRBV7-9 combines with J gene TRBJ1-1; the D gene is possibly TRBD1 (5 bases). The V and J ends lost 6 bases and 1 base respectively, with 9 bases between them. Looked up from germline, CDR1 is SEHNR and CDR2 is FQNEAQ (reference sequence). This CDR3 region has 13 residues. CDR3 sequence reads: CASSGQGNTEAFF. CDR3 in DNA: TGTGCCAGCAGTGGGCAGGGGAACACTGAAGCTTTCTTT.

The J gene is TRBJ1-1, the V gene TRBV11-2, with TRBD1 as a possible D gene (6 bases). This CDR3 comprises 17 residues. The V end lost 4 bases, the J end lost 4 bases, and 22 bases lay between the germline ends. CDR1 is SGHAT and CDR2 is FQNNGV in the germline V gene. The CDR3 DNA reads as TGTGCCAGCAGCTCAAAGGGTTACAGGGCGGACGGCACTGAAGCTTTCTTT. The encoded protein is CASSSKGYRADGTEAFF.

V and J are TRBV25-1 and TRBJ2-5; D is perhaps TRBD1 (6 bases). The CDR3 extends over 12 amino acids. CDR1 and CDR2 from the germline V gene are MGHDK and SYGVNS. The V gene lost 9 bases and the J gene lost 2 bases, with 10 bases spanning the gap. Here the CDR3 reads CASAGVQETQYF. CDR3 DNA sequence: TGTGCCAGTGCAGGGGTTCAAGAGACCCAGTACTTC.

The rearrangement links TRBV10-3 to TRBJ2-5; the match to TRBD1 covers 8 bases. Looked up from germline, CDR1 is ENHRY and CDR2 is SYGVKD. Trimming at V came to 6 bases and at J to 2 bases, leaving 5 bases not matched to a gene. The CDR3 has 14 residues. The CDR3 DNA reads TGTGCCATCAGGTCCGGGACAGGTCAAGAGACCCAGTACTTC. Translating gives CAIRSGTGQETQYF.